What follows describes a single T cell receptor beta chain. Its target is not known. This entry is derived from a study of shared clonotypes between healthy human individuals. On the study more broadly: Each donor had three CD4 naive, three CD4 memory, two CD8 naive and one CD8 memory plate. Points from the study as a whole: Sharing across several donors was seen in 5% to 5.5% of naive CD4 clonotypes.

The CDR3 length is 15 residues. In germline, CDR1 is MDHEN, CDR2 SYDVKM. The ends lost 6 bases at V and 6 bases at J; junction bases unmatched: 12. HIV-negative, healthy adults without recent acute infections or vaccinations were the donors. Authors' data handling: Junction-only sequences without quality scores came from ImmunoSEQ, so filtering differed. TCRdb's copy holds only in-frame clones and misses some; the assay was immunoSEQ multiplex PCR. The D gene and trimming were derived from the DNA, and the V and J assignments and clone size from that table. The sample contains 2 million to 2.5 million clones, 80% to 95% of which appear only once.

The source material was naive CD4+ T cells from PBMCs. Subset given: CD45RA+ positively selected. This sequence was found in a man between 18 and 35 years old in good health. Some clones in this sample may be carry-over from other donors' samples. The chain has TRBV28 and TRBJ1-1; 8 positions agree with TRBD1. The CDR3 sequence is CASSQRTGRGAEAFF. DNA for the CDR3: TGTGCCAGCAGCCAAAGGACAGGGAGGGGAGCTGAAGCTTTCTTT.